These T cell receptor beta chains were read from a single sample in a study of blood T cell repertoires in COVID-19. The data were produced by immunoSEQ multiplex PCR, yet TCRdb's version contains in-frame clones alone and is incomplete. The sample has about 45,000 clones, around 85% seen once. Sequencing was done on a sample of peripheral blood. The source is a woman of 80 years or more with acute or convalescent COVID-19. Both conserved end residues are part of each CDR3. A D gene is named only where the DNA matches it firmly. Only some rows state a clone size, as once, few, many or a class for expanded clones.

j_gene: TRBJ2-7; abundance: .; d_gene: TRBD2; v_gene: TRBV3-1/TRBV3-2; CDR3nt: TGTGCCAGCAGCCTTGGGCTAGCGGGAGCGGTCTACGAGCAGTACTTC; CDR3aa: CASSLGLAGAVYEQYF
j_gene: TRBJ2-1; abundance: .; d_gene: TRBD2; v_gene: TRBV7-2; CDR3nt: TGTGCCAGCAGCTTAGCTGGACTAGTGGCTGAGCAGTTCTTC; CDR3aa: CASSLAGLVAEQFF
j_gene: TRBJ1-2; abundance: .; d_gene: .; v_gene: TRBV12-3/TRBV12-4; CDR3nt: TGTGCCAGCAGTTCCGGACAGCTCTATGGCTACACCTTC; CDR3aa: CASSSGQLYGYTF
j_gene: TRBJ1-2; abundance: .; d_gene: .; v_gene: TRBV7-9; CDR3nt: TGTGCCAGCAGCTTAGAGGGGTTCCTTTCTAACTATGGCTACACCTTC; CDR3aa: CASSLEGFLSNYGYTF
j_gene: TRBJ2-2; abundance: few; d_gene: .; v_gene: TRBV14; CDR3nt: TGTGCCAGCAGCCCTCTTTTACTAGGGGAGCTGTTTTTT; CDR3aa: CASSPLLLGELFF
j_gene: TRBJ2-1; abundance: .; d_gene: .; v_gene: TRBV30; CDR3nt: TGTACCTTAGAATTAATCCACAATGAGCAGTTCTTC; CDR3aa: CTLELIHNEQFF
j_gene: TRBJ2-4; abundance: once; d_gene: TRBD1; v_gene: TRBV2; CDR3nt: TGTGCCAGCAGTCCCCCGGGACAGGGGTCGTACATTCAGTACTTC; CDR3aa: CASSPPGQGSYIQYF
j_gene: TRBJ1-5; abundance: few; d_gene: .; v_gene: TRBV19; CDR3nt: TGTGCCAGTACCCAAAATCCAGCGCGGTATAGCAATCAGCCCCAGCATTTT; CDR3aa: CASTQNPARYSNQPQHF
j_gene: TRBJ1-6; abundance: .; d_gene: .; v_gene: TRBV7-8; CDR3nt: TGTGCCAGCAGCTTAGAAGGGGACTCATATTCACCCCTCCACTTT; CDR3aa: CASSLEGDSYSPLHF
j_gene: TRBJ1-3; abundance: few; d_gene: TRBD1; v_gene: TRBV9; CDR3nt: TGTGCCAGCAGCCTGACAGGGCCAGGAAACACCATATATTTT; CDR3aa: CASSLTGPGNTIYF
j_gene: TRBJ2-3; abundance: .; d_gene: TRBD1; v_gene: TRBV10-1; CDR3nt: TGCGCCAGCAGTGACAGGGGGCCCACAGATACGCAGTATTTT; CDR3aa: CASSDRGPTDTQYF
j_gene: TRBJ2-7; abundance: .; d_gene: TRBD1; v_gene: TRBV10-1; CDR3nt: TGCGCCAGCAGCCCGGGACAGGGTGCATCCAGCGAGCAGTACTTC; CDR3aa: CASSPGQGASSEQYF
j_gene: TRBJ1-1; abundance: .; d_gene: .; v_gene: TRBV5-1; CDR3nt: TGCGCCAGCAGTAGGCCAGATGACAGAGCTGAAGCTTTCTTT; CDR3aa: CASSRPDDRAEAFF
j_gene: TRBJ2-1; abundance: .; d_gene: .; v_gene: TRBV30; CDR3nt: TGTGCCTGGAGTAGGGATTGGGGGGGCCCTAATGAGCAGTTCTTC; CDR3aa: CAWSRDWGGPNEQFF
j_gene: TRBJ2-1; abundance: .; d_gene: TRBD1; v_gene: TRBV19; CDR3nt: TGTGCCAGTAGTAGATACGACAGGGCCCCCTACAATGAGCAGTTCTTC; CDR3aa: CASSRYDRAPYNEQFF
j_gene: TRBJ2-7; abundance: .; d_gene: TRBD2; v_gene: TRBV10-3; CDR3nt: TGTGCCATCAGCGCTAGCGGGAGAAGGGAGCAGTACTTC; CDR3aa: CAISASGRREQYF
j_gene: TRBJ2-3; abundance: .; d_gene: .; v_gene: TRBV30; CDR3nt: TGTGCCTGGAGTTCAACAGGGGATACGCAGTATTTT; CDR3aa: CAWSSTGDTQYF
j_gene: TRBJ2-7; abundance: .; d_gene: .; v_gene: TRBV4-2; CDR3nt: TGTGCCAGCAGCCAAGAAGGGTTTGTACCGGGGGAGCAGTACTTC; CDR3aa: CASSQEGFVPGEQYF
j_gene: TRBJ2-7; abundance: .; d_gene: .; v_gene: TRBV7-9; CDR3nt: TGTGCCAGCAGCTGGAGAGCTTCCCCCCAGGGGGAGCAGTACTTC; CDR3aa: CASSWRASPQGEQYF
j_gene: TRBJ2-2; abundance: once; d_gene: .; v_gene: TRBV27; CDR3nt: TGTGCCAGCGTTCCCGGGACACCGAACACCGGGGAGCTGTTTTTT; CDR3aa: CASVPGTPNTGELFF
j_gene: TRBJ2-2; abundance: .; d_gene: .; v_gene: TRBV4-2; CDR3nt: TGTGCCAGCAGCCAAAACGGGATGACCACATTAACCGGGGAGCTGTTTTTT; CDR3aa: CASSQNGMTTLTGELFF
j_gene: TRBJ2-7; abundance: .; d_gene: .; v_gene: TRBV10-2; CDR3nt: TGCGCCAGCAGTGAGCTCGGGGCCTACGAGCAGTACTTC; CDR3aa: CASSELGAYEQYF
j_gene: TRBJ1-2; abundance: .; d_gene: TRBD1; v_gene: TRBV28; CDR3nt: TGTGCCAGCAGTTTGCCACCCGGGACAGGGGACAACTATGGCTACACCTTC; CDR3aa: CASSLPPGTGDNYGYTF
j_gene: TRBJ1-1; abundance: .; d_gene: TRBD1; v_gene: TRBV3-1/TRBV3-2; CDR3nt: TGTGCCAGCAGCCAAGCCGCCCAGGGGGGGAACACTGAAGCTTTCTTT; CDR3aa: CASSQAAQGGNTEAFF
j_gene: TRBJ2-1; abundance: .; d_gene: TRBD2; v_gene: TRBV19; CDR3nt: TGTGCCAGTAGTAAAAAAGCGGGACCATCCAATGAGCAGTTCTTC; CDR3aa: CASSKKAGPSNEQFF
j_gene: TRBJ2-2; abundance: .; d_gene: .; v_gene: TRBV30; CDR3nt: TGTGCCTGGAGCCCGGGGACCGGGGAGCTGTTTTTT; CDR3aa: CAWSPGTGELFF
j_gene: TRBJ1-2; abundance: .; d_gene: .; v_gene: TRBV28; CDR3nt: TGTGCCAGCAGTTTACCACAGGACGCTTATGGCTACACCTTC; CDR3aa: CASSLPQDAYGYTF
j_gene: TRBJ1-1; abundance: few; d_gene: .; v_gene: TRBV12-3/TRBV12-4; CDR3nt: TGTGCCAGCAGTTTAGCCGGTTTTGAAGCTTTCTTT; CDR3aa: CASSLAGFEAFF
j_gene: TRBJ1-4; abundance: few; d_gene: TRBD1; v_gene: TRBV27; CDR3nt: TGTGCCAGCAGTTATCAGGGGGGCTATGAAAAACTGTTTTTT; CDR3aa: CASSYQGGYEKLFF
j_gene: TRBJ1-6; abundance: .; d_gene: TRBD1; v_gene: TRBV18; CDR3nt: TGTGCCAGCTCACCGGGGACAGGGGATAATTCACCCCTCCACTTT; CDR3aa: CASSPGTGDNSPLHF
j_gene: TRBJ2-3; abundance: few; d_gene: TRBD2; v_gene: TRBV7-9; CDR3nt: TGTGCCAGCAGCCCTAGCGGCAGAGGGACAGATACGCAGTATTTT; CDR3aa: CASSPSGRGTDTQYF
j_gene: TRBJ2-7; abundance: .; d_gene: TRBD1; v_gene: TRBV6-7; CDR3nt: TGTGCCAGCAGTTACTCGGGGGACAGGGGTTGGGTACCTTACGAGCAGTACTTC; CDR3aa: CASSYSGDRGWVPYEQYF
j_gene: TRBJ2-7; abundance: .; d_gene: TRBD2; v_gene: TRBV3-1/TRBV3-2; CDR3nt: TGTGCCAGCAGCCAAGGCCGAAGCGGGATGGGCTACGAGCAGTACTTC; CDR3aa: CASSQGRSGMGYEQYF
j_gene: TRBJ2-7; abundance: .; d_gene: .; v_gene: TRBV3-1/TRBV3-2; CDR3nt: TGTGCCAGCAGCCAAGTGTCGCTACTGAGCTACGAGCAGTACTTC; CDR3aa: CASSQVSLLSYEQYF
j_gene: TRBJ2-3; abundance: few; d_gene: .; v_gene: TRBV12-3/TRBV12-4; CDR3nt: TGTGCCAGCAGTTTAGGAGGGAATACGCAGTATTTT; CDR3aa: CASSLGGNTQYF
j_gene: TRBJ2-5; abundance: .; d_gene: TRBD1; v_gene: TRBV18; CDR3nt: TGTGCCAGCTCACTAGGGACAGGGGGCGGTGAGACCCAGTACTTC; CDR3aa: CASSLGTGGGETQYF
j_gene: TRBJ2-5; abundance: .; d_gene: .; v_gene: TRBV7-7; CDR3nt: TGTGCCAGCAGCTTAGGCGGCCTCCTCCAAGAGACCCAGTACTTC; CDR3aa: CASSLGGLLQETQYF
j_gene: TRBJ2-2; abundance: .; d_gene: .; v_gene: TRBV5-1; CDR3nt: TGCGCCAGCAGCTTGGATTGGGGAGCCGGGGAGCTGTTTTTT; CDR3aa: CASSLDWGAGELFF
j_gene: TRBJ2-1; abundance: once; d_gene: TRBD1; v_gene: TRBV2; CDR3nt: TGTGCCAGCAGTGAGGCGGGACAGGGGGTTTACAATGAGCAGTTCTTC; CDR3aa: CASSEAGQGVYNEQFF
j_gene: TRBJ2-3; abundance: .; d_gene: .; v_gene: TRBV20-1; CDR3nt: TGCAGTGGGGGAGCGGATACGCAGTATTTT; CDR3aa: CSGGADTQYF
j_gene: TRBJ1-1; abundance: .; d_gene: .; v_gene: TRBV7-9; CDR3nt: TGTGCCAGCAGCTCAACGGACACTTTCAATGAAGCTTTCTTT; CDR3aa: CASSSTDTFNEAFF